This entry is about one T cell receptor (beta chain). This clonotype came up many times. It has no known antigen specificity. Qualities for individual bases were not recorded, and no much larger clone is one base off. Trimming takes 6 bases from V and 3 bases from J, and the germline ends sit 18 bases apart. Including cysteine and phenylalanine, the CDR3 has 15 amino acids. Only the CDR3 DNA stays, 45 bases, in frame from base 1. Looking up the germline V gene yields CDR1 WSHSY and CDR2 SAAADI. TCR beta CDR3 regions were amplified from RNA transcripts. A first-round RT-PCR of the TCR CDR3 used the HTBI primer set with the Qiagen OneStep RT-PCR kit. A second multiplex PCR round built the libraries, followed by size selection and purification. The libraries were sequenced on an Illumina HiSeq2000 using paired-end 100 bp reads. Concerning the study's data processing: Raw data were processed with SOAPnuke, discarding reads with adapters, uncalled bases, mean Phred below 15, or no exact constant-primer or identifier match. COPE v1.2.5 was used to merge high-quality paired reads, and clonotypes were defined as unique nucleotide sequences. Clonotypes were aligned to IMGT TRBV, TRBD and TRBJ reference segments using MiTCR v1.1. The analysis included only V-J combinations with a frequency above 0.0001, which together covered around 99% of the repertoires. A TCS score was defined as the ratio of F50 (clonal expansion) to E x V (chaos), with BLOSUM62-based TCRdist applied between CDR3 peptides within each V-J. Welch's t-statistics and random forest reduced around 510 V-J features to 13, which were used in a naive Bayes classifier (R e1071). Thyroid-blood repertoire similarity was quantified with the Morisita-Horn index. TCRdb passed the public sequencing reads through fastp at Q25 and MiXCR, retaining productive beta sequences. Merged by CDR3 protein, the rows form single entries marked with the most common genes and DNA. TCRdb assigned the V and J calls; the authors' analysis was not used. In this sample the table shows 750,000 to 950,000 distinct CDR3 sequences, roughly 37% of which occur a single time. 7% to 10% of the sample comes from the top ten.

These data are taken from a study of T cells in Graves' hyperthyroidism and ophthalmopathy (dated by TCRdb to the late 2010s). About the full investigation: Peripheral blood samples were taken at the time of initial diagnosis, prior to any treatment. Once sampling was done, hyperthyroidism patients were given methimazole at a starting dose of 30 mg daily, whereas ophthalmopathy patients were given high-dose intravenous methylprednisolone. According to the paper, TCR Vbeta CDR3 sequencing was carried out on 135 peripheral blood samples, which came from under 50 ophthalmopathy, under 85 hyperthyroidism and about 17 progressor patients. To identify distinguishing TCR V-J signatures, a discovery cohort of about 100 patients was used, comprising approximately 40 with Graves' ophthalmopathy and some 57 with stable Graves' hyperthyroidism. The 85 to 100 discovery patients were divided at random into training and test sets in a 7:3 ratio. Thyroid tissue and blood T-cell repertoires from over 5 Graves' hyperthyroidism patients were also compared in the study. Prospective prediction of ophthalmopathy was tested in an independent validation cohort consisting of fewer than 20 hyperthyroidism patients and about 17 patients who later progressed to ophthalmopathy.

Stable Graves' hyperthyroidism was defined as the absence of progression to ophthalmopathy over 18 months of follow-up. Hyperthyroidism patients were newly diagnosed, had a disease duration of under 2 months, and were aged 18 to 65 years. Exclusion was applied to patients with uncontrolled infections, other autoimmune diseases, pregnancy or lactation. Clinical symptoms, serum thyroxine and TRAb, thyroid ultrasound, and orbital computed tomography formed the basis for the diagnoses. PBMCs were separated from over 9 ml of fresh peripheral blood using Ficoll-Paque density gradient centrifugation. Total RNA was extracted using Trizol reagent, and RNA quality was assessed on an Agilent 2100 Bioanalyzer. Summary of the overall study and its limitations: A model built on a 13 V-J signature distinguished ophthalmopathy from stable hyperthyroidism, reaching about 88% sensitivity and around 81% specificity in cross-validation and 80%/75% in testing. In validation, progression to ophthalmopathy was predicted by the model with 70.59% sensitivity and approximately 78% specificity, a median of roughly 6.4 months before onset. No statistical method was used to fix the sample size in advance, and group allocation was not hidden from the investigators. Most expanded thyroid clonotypes (frequency above 0.001) were also detected in blood, suggesting blood repertoires may reflect thyroid immune responses.

The receptor was isolated from a man aged 18-30 years with Graves' hyperthyroidism. The receptor chain draws on TRBV10-2 and TRBJ2-7; the best D guess is TRBD2, with 6 bases matching. Sequenced sample: blood. CDR3 reads: CASRGEGLPSYEQYF. The DNA sequence is TGCGCCAGCAGGGGAGAGGGACTTCCAAGCTACGAGCAGTACTTC.